A selection of T cell receptor beta chains follows, all from one sample in a study of shared clonotypes between healthy human individuals. Method: immunoSEQ multiplex PCR; TCRdb's copy keeps in-frame clones and lacks some. There are around 300,000 clones in the sample; roughly 87% occur only once, and around 16% lies in the top ten. Sequenced input: memory CD8+ T cells sorted from blood. These receptors were collected from a man in his late teens or twenties in good health. Both conserved end residues are part of each CDR3. Fields, in order: J gene, clone size, V gene, D gene, CDR3 protein, CDR3 DNA. The D gene is left open where the match is weak. Rows may omit the clone size; those that give it use once, few, many or a size class.

>TRBJ2-5|NA|TRBV6-4|TRBD1
CASSLVFGTGTECPETQYF
TGTGCCAGCAGCCTAGTATTTGGAACCGGGACAGAGTGCCCAGAGACCCAGTACTTC
>TRBJ1-4|few|TRBV4-2|TRBD1
CASSPRDRGRSLEKLFF
TGTGCCAGCAGCCCCCGGGACAGGGGGCGAAGCCTGGAAAAACTGTTTTTT
>TRBJ1-2|NA|TRBV4-3|TRBD1
CASSQDGQGGYGYTF
TGCGCCAGCAGCCAAGATGGACAGGGAGGCTATGGCTACACCTTC
>TRBJ2-7|once|TRBV5-8|NA
CASSLALGVGEYF
TGTGCCAGCAGCTTGGCCTTAGGGGTAGGGGAGTACTTC
>TRBJ2-3|once|TRBV6-1|TRBD2
CASSEEVAGVTDTQYF
TGTGCCAGCAGTGAAGAGGTAGCGGGGGTCACAGATACGCAGTATTTT
>TRBJ2-3|NA|TRBV9|NA
CASSSWAKEADTQYF
TGTGCCAGCAGCTCTTGGGCCAAGGAGGCAGATACGCAGTATTTT
>TRBJ2-3|NA|TRBV30|TRBD1
CAWSIGDRVITDTQYF
TGTGCCTGGAGTATAGGGGACAGGGTAATCACAGATACGCAGTATTTT
>TRBJ2-7|few|TRBV29-1|NA
CSASQGGDYEQYF
TGCAGCGCATCACAGGGAGGTGACTACGAGCAGTACTTC
>TRBJ2-7|NA|TRBV12-2|NA
CASRLTAGQVGYEQYF
TGTGCAAGTCGCTTAACCGCTGGACAGGTGGGCTACGAGCAGTACTTC
>TRBJ1-2|NA|TRBV6-1|NA
CASRSYNYGYTF
TGTGCCAGCAGGTCCTATAACTATGGCTACACCTTC
>TRBJ2-1|NA|TRBV30|NA
CAFDPVNEQFF
TGTGCCTTTGACCCGGTCAATGAGCAGTTCTTC